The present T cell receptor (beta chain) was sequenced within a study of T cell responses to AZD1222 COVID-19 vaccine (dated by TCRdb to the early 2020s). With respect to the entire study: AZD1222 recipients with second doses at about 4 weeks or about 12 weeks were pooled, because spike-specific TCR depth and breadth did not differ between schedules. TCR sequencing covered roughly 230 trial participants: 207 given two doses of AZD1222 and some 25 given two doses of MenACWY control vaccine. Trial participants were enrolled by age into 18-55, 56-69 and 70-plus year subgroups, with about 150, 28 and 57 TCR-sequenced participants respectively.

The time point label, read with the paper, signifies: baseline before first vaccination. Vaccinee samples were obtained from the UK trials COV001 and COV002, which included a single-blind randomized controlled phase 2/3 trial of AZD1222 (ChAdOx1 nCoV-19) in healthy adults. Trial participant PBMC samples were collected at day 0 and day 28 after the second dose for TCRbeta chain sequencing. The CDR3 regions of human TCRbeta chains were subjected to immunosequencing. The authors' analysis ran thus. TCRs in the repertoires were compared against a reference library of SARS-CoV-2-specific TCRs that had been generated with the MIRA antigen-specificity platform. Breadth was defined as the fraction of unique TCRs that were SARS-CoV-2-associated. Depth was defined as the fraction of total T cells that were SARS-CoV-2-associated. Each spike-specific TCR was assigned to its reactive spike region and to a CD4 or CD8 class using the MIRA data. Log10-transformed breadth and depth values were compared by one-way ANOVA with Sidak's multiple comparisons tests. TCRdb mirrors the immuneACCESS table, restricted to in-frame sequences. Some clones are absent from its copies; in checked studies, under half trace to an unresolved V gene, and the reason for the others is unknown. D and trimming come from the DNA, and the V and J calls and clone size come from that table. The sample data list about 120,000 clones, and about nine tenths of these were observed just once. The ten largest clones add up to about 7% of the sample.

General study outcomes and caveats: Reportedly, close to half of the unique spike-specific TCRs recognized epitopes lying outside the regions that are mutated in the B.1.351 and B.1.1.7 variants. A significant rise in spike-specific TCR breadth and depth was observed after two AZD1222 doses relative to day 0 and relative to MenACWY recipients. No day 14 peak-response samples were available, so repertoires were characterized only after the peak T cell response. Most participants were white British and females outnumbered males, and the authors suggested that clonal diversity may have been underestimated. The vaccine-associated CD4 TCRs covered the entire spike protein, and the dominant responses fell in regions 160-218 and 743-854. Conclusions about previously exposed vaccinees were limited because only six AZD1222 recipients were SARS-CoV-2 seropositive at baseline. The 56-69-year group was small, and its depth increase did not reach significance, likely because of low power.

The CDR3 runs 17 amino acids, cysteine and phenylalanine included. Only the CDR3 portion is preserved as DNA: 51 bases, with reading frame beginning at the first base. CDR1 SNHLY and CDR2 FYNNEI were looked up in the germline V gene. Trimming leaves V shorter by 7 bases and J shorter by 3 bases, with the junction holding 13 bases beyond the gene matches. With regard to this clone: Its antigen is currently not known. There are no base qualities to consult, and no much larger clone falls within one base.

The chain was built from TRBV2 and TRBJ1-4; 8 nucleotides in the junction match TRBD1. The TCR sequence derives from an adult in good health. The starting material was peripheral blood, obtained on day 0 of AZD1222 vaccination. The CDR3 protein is CASTRGAGGFANEKLFF. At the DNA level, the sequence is TGTGCCAGCACTCGGGGGGCAGGGGGCTTCGCTAATGAAAAACTGTTTTTT.